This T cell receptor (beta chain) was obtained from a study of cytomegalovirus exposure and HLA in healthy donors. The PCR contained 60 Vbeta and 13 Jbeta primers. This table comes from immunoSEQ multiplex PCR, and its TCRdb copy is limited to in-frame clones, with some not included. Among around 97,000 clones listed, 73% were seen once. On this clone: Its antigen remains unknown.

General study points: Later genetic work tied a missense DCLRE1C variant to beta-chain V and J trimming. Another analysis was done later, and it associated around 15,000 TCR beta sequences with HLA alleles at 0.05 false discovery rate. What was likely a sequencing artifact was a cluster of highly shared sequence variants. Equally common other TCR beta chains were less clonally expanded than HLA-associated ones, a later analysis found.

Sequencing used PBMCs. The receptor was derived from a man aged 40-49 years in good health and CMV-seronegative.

The CDR3 DNA follows: TGTGCTAGTGGTTTGGTGACCAGGGGGCTCTACAATGAGCAGTTCTTC. Translating gives CASGLVTRGLYNEQFF. The chain employs TRBV12-5 and TRBJ2-1, with 8 positions matching TRBD1. The CDR3 is made up of 16 amino acids. V shed 0 bases and J 3 bases; nucleotides not matched to a gene: 4. Germline loops: CDR1 LGHNT, CDR2 FRNRAP.